These T cell receptor beta chains were read from a single sample in a study of blood T cell repertoires in COVID-19. Sequenced by immunoSEQ multiplex PCR; TCRdb stores in-frame clones only, minus some. The sample has 60,000 or so clones; 80% to 90% are singletons. The material sequenced was peripheral blood. The receptors come from a man in his 60s with acute or convalescent COVID-19. Each CDR3 is given with its conserved first and last residue. The D gene is left open where the match is weak. Clone size is not always given. Where it is, it says once, few, many or a class for expanded clones.

D	size	V	J	CDR3	DNA
TRBD1	-	TRBV5-1	TRBJ1-2	CASSLEGTGRSGYTF	TGCGCCAGCAGCTTGGAAGGGACAGGGCGGAGTGGCTACACCTTC
-	-	TRBV5-1	TRBJ2-7	CASSTSTRTYEQYF	TGCGCCAGCAGCACTTCGACACGCACATACGAGCAGTACTTC
TRBD1	-	TRBV19	TRBJ1-3	CAKSPTGGIGNTIYF	TGTGCCAAAAGCCCCACAGGGGGCATAGGAAACACCATATATTTT
-	-	TRBV6-1	TRBJ1-3	CASSESLGNTIYF	TGTGCCAGCAGTGAATCGTTGGGAAACACCATATATTTT
-	-	TRBV12-3/TRBV12-4	TRBJ1-1	CASSRGARTEAFF	TGTGCCAGCAGTCGGGGGGCAAGGACTGAAGCTTTCTTT
TRBD2	-	TRBV13	TRBJ2-5	CASSLIAGVGETQYF	TGTGCCAGCAGCTTAATAGCGGGAGTGGGGGAGACCCAGTACTTC
TRBD2	-	TRBV24-1	TRBJ2-1	CATSDASGRADGAIANEQFF	TGTGCCACCAGTGATGCTAGCGGGAGGGCCGACGGGGCAATAGCCAATGAGCAGTTCTTC
-	once	TRBV3-1/TRBV3-2	TRBJ2-6	CASSHTSSGANVLTF	TGTGCCAGCAGCCATACTAGCTCTGGGGCCAACGTCCTGACTTTC
TRBD2	-	TRBV5-1	TRBJ2-7	CASSPGTSESYEQYF	TGCGCCAGCAGCCCAGGGACTAGCGAATCCTACGAGCAGTACTTC
TRBD1	-	TRBV7-8	TRBJ1-5	CASSLDRDQPQHF	TGTGCCAGCAGCTTGGACAGGGATCAGCCCCAGCATTTT
-	-	TRBV3-1/TRBV3-2	TRBJ1-5	CASSQDQQPQHF	TGTGCCAGCAGCCAAGATCAGCAGCCCCAGCATTTT
-	once	TRBV30	TRBJ1-5	CAWTREGGGYQPQHF	TGTGCCTGGACTAGGGAGGGTGGAGGCTATCAGCCCCAGCATTTT
TRBD2	-	TRBV9	TRBJ2-1	CASSAPQASGYSSYNEQFF	TGTGCCAGCAGCGCCCCTCAGGCTAGCGGGTACAGCTCCTACAATGAGCAGTTCTTC
-	-	TRBV19	TRBJ1-1	CASSAPGQSSTEAFF	TGTGCCAGTAGTGCTCCAGGACAGTCAAGCACTGAAGCTTTCTTT
-	-	TRBV12-3/TRBV12-4	TRBJ1-1	CASSLGPGGEAFF	TGTGCCAGCAGTTTAGGACCAGGAGGTGAAGCTTTCTTT
-	-	TRBV28	TRBJ2-7	CASIAGQSSYEQYF	TGTGCCAGCATAGCGGGACAGAGCTCCTACGAGCAGTACTTC
-	once	TRBV6-5	TRBJ1-1	CASSYSAGSNTEAFF	TGTGCCAGCAGTTACTCGGCAGGATCCAACACTGAAGCTTTCTTT
TRBD1	-	TRBV6-4	TRBJ1-2	CASSFLGQDLGYTF	TGTGCCAGCAGTTTCTTGGGACAGGACCTTGGCTACACCTTC
-	once	TRBV7-6	TRBJ1-1	CASRARGSEAFF	TGTGCCAGCAGGGCTAGGGGTTCTGAAGCTTTCTTT
-	once	TRBV19	TRBJ1-5	CASSIEGVIQPQHF	TGTGCCAGTAGTATCGAGGGCGTGATTCAGCCCCAGCATTTT
TRBD1	-	TRBV6-5	TRBJ2-7	CASEGTGPYEQYF	TGTGCCAGCGAAGGGACAGGGCCATACGAGCAGTACTTC
-	-	TRBV5-1	TRBJ2-7	CASSFGQPSYEQYF	TGCGCCAGCAGCTTTGGACAGCCTTCATACGAGCAGTACTTC
TRBD2	-	TRBV19	TRBJ2-3	CASSIFASGSTDTQYF	TGTGCCAGTAGTATCTTTGCTAGCGGGAGTACAGATACGCAGTATTTT
-	-	TRBV7-6	TRBJ1-1	CASSPQMPGRTEAFF	TGTGCCAGCAGCCCTCAAATGCCGGGGAGGACTGAAGCTTTCTTT
-	-	TRBV18	TRBJ1-1	CASSYHRVPNTEAFF	TGTGCCAGCTCATACCACAGGGTCCCGAACACTGAAGCTTTCTTT
TRBD1	-	TRBV7-3	TRBJ1-2	CASSLTGTGDYGYTF	TGTGCCAGCAGCTTAACTGGGACAGGGGACTATGGCTACACCTTC
TRBD2	few	TRBV28	TRBJ2-1	CASSSRTSGRRVRNEQFF	TGTGCCAGCAGTTCCCGGACTAGCGGGAGAAGGGTACGGAATGAGCAGTTCTTC
TRBD2	-	TRBV7-2	TRBJ2-2	CASSPRTSGRGGELFF	TGTGCCAGCAGCCCCCGGACTAGCGGGAGAGGCGGGGAGCTGTTTTTT
-	once	TRBV18	TRBJ1-1	CASSPQQGGTEAFF	TGTGCCAGCTCACCCCAACAGGGAGGGACTGAAGCTTTCTTT
TRBD1	-	TRBV7-8	TRBJ1-4	CASSLGRGDEKLFF	TGTGCCAGCAGCTTAGGCAGGGGGGACGAAAAACTGTTTTTT
-	once	TRBV11-2	TRBJ2-1	CASSLEASVSTEQFF	TGTGCCAGCAGCTTAGAGGCTAGCGTATCTACTGAGCAGTTCTTC
TRBD2	-	TRBV7-8	TRBJ2-1	CASSLGTSPFNEQFF	TGTGCCAGCAGCTTAGGGACTAGCCCGTTCAATGAGCAGTTCTTC
-	-	TRBV5-1	TRBJ2-7	CASSFSSGYEQYF	TGCGCCAGCAGCTTTAGTAGCGGCTACGAGCAGTACTTC
TRBD1	-	TRBV5-5	TRBJ2-5	CASSWTGETQYF	TGTGCCAGCAGCTGGACAGGGGAGACCCAGTACTTC
TRBD2	-	TRBV13	TRBJ2-3	CASSSGTSGSGTDTQYF	TGTGCCAGCAGCTCTGGCACTAGCGGGAGCGGCACAGATACGCAGTATTTT
-	-	TRBV6-4	TRBJ1-5	CASSVSPNQPQHF	TGTGCCAGCAGTGTTAGTCCCAATCAGCCCCAGCATTTT
TRBD2	-	TRBV18	TRBJ2-1	CASCPSGSPREQFF	TGTGCCAGCTGCCCTAGCGGGAGTCCACGCGAGCAGTTCTTC
-	-	TRBV30	TRBJ2-6	CAWSPQGVSGANVLTF	TGTGCCTGGAGTCCCCAAGGGGTCTCGGGGGCCAACGTCCTGACTTTC
-	-	TRBV2	TRBJ2-7	CASSDRQGGHF	TGTGCCAGCAGTGACCGACAGGGAGGACATTTC
TRBD1	-	TRBV10-3	TRBJ1-1	CAAGDSQGAYNRMNTEAFF	TGTGCCGCCGGGGACTCTCAGGGGGCCTACAATAGAATGAACACTGAAGCTTTCTTT
TRBD2	once	TRBV24-1	TRBJ2-1	CATSDPGTSGRGTEQFF	TGTGCCACCAGTGACCCCGGGACTAGCGGGAGGGGCACTGAGCAGTTCTTC
TRBD1	-	TRBV4-1	TRBJ2-1	CASSRSPDRGPYNEQFF	TGCGCCAGCAGCCGATCCCCCGACAGGGGGCCCTACAATGAGCAGTTCTTC
TRBD1	few	TRBV5-1	TRBJ2-1	CASSSSGTGGTGEQFF	TGCGCCAGCAGCTCTTCCGGGACAGGGGGGACGGGGGAGCAGTTCTTC
TRBD2	-	TRBV19	TRBJ2-1	CASTTSGSSYNEQFF	TGTGCCAGTACCACTAGCGGGTCATCCTACAATGAGCAGTTCTTC
TRBD2	-	TRBV5-6	TRBJ2-7	CASSPTGGEAGEQYF	TGTGCCAGCAGCCCCACTGGGGGGGAGGCGGGCGAGCAGTACTTC
-	-	TRBV28	TRBJ1-2	CASSLGQNPNYGYTF	TGTGCCAGCAGTCTCGGACAGAATCCAAACTATGGCTACACCTTC
-	-	TRBV12-3/TRBV12-4	TRBJ1-2	CASSQSNYGYTF	TGTGCCAGCAGCCAGTCTAACTATGGCTACACCTTC
TRBD1	-	TRBV7-2	TRBJ1-6	CASSRRDRGLLFRNSPLHF	TGTGCCAGCAGCCGCCGGGACAGGGGGCTCCTGTTTCGGAATTCACCCCTCCACTTT
-	once	TRBV5-1	TRBJ2-2	CASSLVRGGTGELFF	TGCGCCAGCAGCTTGGTCAGAGGAGGTACCGGGGAGCTGTTTTTT
TRBD1	-	TRBV3-1/TRBV3-2	TRBJ1-1	CASSQRGQGPNTEAFF	TGTGCCAGCAGCCAAAGGGGACAGGGCCCGAACACTGAAGCTTTCTTT
-	-	TRBV2	TRBJ1-5	CASSYAGPNNQPQHF	TGTGCCAGCAGTTACGCAGGCCCCAACAATCAGCCCCAGCATTTT
TRBD1	-	TRBV6-1	TRBJ1-1	CASSEGTGGPNTEAFF	TGTGCCAGCAGTGAGGGGACAGGGGGCCCGAACACTGAAGCTTTCTTT
TRBD1	-	TRBV29-1	TRBJ2-1	CSVGGTGRSSYNEQFF	TGCAGCGTTGGCGGGACAGGGAGAAGTTCCTACAATGAGCAGTTCTTC
-	-	TRBV2	TRBJ1-5	CASSGIGSGQPQHF	TGTGCCAGCTCGGGGATAGGCTCTGGTCAGCCCCAGCATTTT